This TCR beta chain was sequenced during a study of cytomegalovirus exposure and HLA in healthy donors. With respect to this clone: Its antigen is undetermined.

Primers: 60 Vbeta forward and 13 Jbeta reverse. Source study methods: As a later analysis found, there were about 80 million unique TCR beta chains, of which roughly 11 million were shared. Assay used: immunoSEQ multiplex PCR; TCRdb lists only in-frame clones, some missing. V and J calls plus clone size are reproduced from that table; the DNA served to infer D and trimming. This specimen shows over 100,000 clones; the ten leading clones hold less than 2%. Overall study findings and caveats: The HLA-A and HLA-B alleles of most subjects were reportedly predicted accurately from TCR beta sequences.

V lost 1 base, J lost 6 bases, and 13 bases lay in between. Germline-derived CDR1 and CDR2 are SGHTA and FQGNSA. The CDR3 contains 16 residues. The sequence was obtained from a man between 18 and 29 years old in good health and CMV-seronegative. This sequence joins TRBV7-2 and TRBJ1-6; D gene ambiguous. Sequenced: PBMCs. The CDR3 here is CASSLVEGISNSPLHF. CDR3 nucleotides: TGTGCCAGCAGCTTAGTCGAGGGAATATCTAATTCACCCCTCCACTTT.